This T cell receptor (beta chain) was identified during a study of cytomegalovirus exposure and HLA in healthy donors. Study information: One earlier analysis, a look at around 170 million T cells, found some 100 million unique TCR beta sequences. Regarding the study as a whole: Cytomegalovirus status, reportedly, was diagnosed with high specificity and sensitivity by the classifier. Reportedly, TCR beta sequences accurately predicted HLA-A and HLA-B alleles in most subjects.

The PCR employed 60 Vbeta primers together with 13 Jbeta primers. Libraries were prepared by immunoSEQ multiplex PCR; TCRdb keeps only in-frame clonotypes and omits some of them. The data contain approximately 160,000 clones, 75% to 90% of them singletons. With regard to this clone: Its antigen is unknown.

Germline lookup yields CDR1 SGHVS and CDR2 FQNEAQ. Trimming removed 1 base at V and 0 bases at J, with 4 bases between. CDR3 length: 14 amino acids. The chain has TRBV7-8 and TRBJ2-4; D is unclear. This receptor was taken from a girl aged 2-15 years in good health and CMV-seropositive. The material sequenced was PBMCs. The CDR3 region has the DNA TGTGCCAGCAGCTTAGGGCTAGCCAAAAACATTCAGTACTTC. It is translated as CASSLGLAKNIQYF.